This is a list of T cell receptor beta chains from one sample in a study of spatial heterogeneity in lung cancer. TCRdb re-derived calls from the 5' RACE reads in MiXCR, one entry per CDR3 protein. Among several thousand distinct CDR3 sequences listed, over 10% were seen once. Here the sequenced sample was lung tumor tissue, taken at surgery. The receptors originated from a male donor with early-stage non-small cell lung cancer. CDR3s include the opening cysteine and the closing phenylalanine or tryptophan. D genes are given only for firm matches. Some rows have no size entry. The others give once, few or many, or a class for an expanded clone.

abundance,d_gene,j_gene,v_gene,CDR3nt,CDR3aa
medium-sized,NA,TRBJ1-5,TRBV19,TGTGCCAGTAGTATCCGCCAGAGCAATCAGCCCCAGCATTTT,CASSIRQSNQPQHF
many,NA,TRBJ1-2,TRBV7-8,TGTGCCAGCAGCCTGGCTGAGGGGGGCTACTATGGCTACACCTTC,CASSLAEGGYYGYTF
medium-sized,NA,TRBJ1-6,TRBV3-2,TGTGCCAGCCCCCCCCTGGGGCGTAGGAATAATTCACCCCTCCACTTT,CASPPLGRRNNSPLHF
medium-sized,TRBD1,TRBJ2-1,TRBV6-2/TRBV6-3,TGTGCCAGCACCCTAGGGACAGGGGGCTACAATGAGCAGTTCTTC,CASTLGTGGYNEQFF
medium-sized,TRBD2,TRBJ2-7,TRBV20-1,TGCAGTGCTGAGGGGACTAGCGGGATTTCCTACGAGCAGTACTTC,CSAEGTSGISYEQYF
NA,TRBD2,TRBJ2-7,TRBV20-1,TGCAGTGCTAGTCGTGGCGGGAGGGAGTACGAGCAGTACTTC,CSASRGGREYEQYF
many,NA,TRBJ1-5,TRBV6-2/TRBV6-3,TGTGCCAGCAGTTACTCCCAAGGGGACGATCAGCCCCAGCATTTT,CASSYSQGDDQPQHF
many,TRBD1,TRBJ2-5,TRBV5-5,TGTGCCAGCAGCTTGGTGACAGGGGGCGAATTGGAGACCCAGTACTTC,CASSLVTGGELETQYF
medium-sized,TRBD2,TRBJ2-5,TRBV5-4,TGTGCCAGCAGCCCGCCTGGGACTAGCAGGGAGACCCAGTACTTC,CASSPPGTSRETQYF
NA,TRBD1,TRBJ2-7,TRBV7-2,TGTGCCAGCAGCTCCAGGGACAGCTACGAGCAGTACTTC,CASSSRDSYEQYF
large,TRBD1,TRBJ1-1,TRBV29-1,TGCAGCGTTGAGGGGACAGAACTTAACACTGAAGCTTTCTTT,CSVEGTELNTEAFF
many,TRBD2,TRBJ2-1,TRBV11-3,TGTGCCAGCAGCAGAGGGACTAGCGGGAGAGTCGATGAGCAGTTCTTC,CASSRGTSGRVDEQFF
medium-sized,NA,TRBJ2-4,TRBV10-1,TGCGCCAGCAGCGCCAACAGGGATTCCAAAAACATTCAGTACTTC,CASSANRDSKNIQYF
many,NA,TRBJ2-5,TRBV20-1,TGCAGTGCTAGTGCAGCAGTTCAAGAGACCCAGTACTTC,CSASAAVQETQYF
medium-sized,TRBD1,TRBJ1-6,TRBV20-1,TGCAGTGCTAGGGACAGGGGATCTTCACCCCTCCACTTT,CSARDRGSSPLHF
medium-sized,NA,TRBJ2-3,TRBV6-2/TRBV6-3,TGTGCCAGCAGCCTTTCAAAACGGACAGATACGCAGTATTTT,CASSLSKRTDTQYF
many,NA,TRBJ2-2,TRBV5-1,TGCGCCAGCAGCTTGGTCTTGGGATCGGACACCGGGGAGCTGTTTTTT,CASSLVLGSDTGELFF
once,TRBD1,TRBJ2-1,TRBV28,TGTGCCAGCAAATCCGGGACAGACGATCACTTC,CASKSGTDDHF
NA,TRBD2,TRBJ2-2,TRBV4-2,TGTGCCAGCAGCCATTGGCTAGCGGGAGGAGGGAACACCGGGGAGCTGTTTTTT,CASSHWLAGGGNTGELFF
medium-sized,TRBD2,TRBJ2-6,TRBV7-2,TGTGCCAGCAGCTTAGTTGGCGGGGGGGCCTCTGGGGCCAACGTCCTGACTTTC,CASSLVGGGASGANVLTF
medium-sized,NA,TRBJ2-1,TRBV11-2,TGTGCCAGCAGCTTAGCCAGCTACAATGAGCAGTTCTTC,CASSLASYNEQFF
NA,NA,TRBJ1-2,TRBV4-1,TGCGCCAGCAGCCAAGAACGGGCCGAGAAACCCAACTATGGCTACACCTTC,CASSQERAEKPNYGYTF
NA,NA,TRBJ2-5,TRBV5-1,TGCGCCAGCAGCTTCTTCGGTTGGGGGTTTCAGGAGACCCAGTACTTC,CASSFFGWGFQETQYF
medium-sized,NA,TRBJ1-1,TRBV9,TGTGCCAGCAGCGCCGACACCGGCTCGAACACTGAAGCTTTCTTT,CASSADTGSNTEAFF
NA,NA,TRBJ1-1,TRBV29-1,TGCAGCGGCGGACAGCTGAACACTGAAGCTTTCTTT,CSGGQLNTEAFF
many,NA,TRBJ2-7,TRBV21-1,TGTGCCAGCAGCAAAGAACCCGATGGTCCAGGGAGGTCCTACGAGCAGTACTTC,CASSKEPDGPGRSYEQYF
NA,NA,TRBJ2-2,TRBV20-1,TGCAGTGCTAGTTCTAACACCGGGGAGCTGTTTTTT,CSASSNTGELFF
few,NA,TRBJ2-7,TRBV7-8,TGTGCCAGCAGCTCTACCGACGCTCACGACGAGCAGTACTTC,CASSSTDAHDEQYF
many,NA,TRBJ2-3,TRBV7-2,TGTGCCAGCAGCTTAATCGGGGAGGCAGATACGCAGTATTTT,CASSLIGEADTQYF
many,NA,TRBJ2-2,TRBV12-3/TRBV12-4,TGTGCCAGCAGTTTACGGGGTCTGAACACCGGGGAGCTGTTTTTT,CASSLRGLNTGELFF
once,TRBD2,TRBJ2-3,TRBV11-1,TGTGCCAGCAGCAGTAGGTTAGCGGGGCGGGATACGCAGTATTTT,CASSSRLAGRDTQYF
NA,NA,TRBJ2-1,TRBV20-1,TGCAGTGCTAGAGATCCATTACTCGGGTCCTACAATGAGCAGTTCTTC,CSARDPLLGSYNEQFF
NA,NA,TRBJ2-1,TRBV28,TGTGCCAGCAGTCGCGATGGGGATCACAATGAGCAGTTCTTC,CASSRDGDHNEQFF
NA,NA,TRBJ2-7,TRBV5-5,TGTGCCAGCAGCTTGGAGGGTAACAACTACGAGCAGTACTTC,CASSLEGNNYEQYF
medium-sized,TRBD1,TRBJ2-7,TRBV29-1,TGCAGCGCTAGACAGGGGATGGGCGAGCAGTACTTC,CSARQGMGEQYF
NA,TRBD2,TRBJ2-1,TRBV3-1,TGTGCCAGCAGCCTCGAGACTAGCGGGGGGCCGTGGGAGTTCTTC,CASSLETSGGPWEFF
many,NA,TRBJ2-7,TRBV5-4,TGTGCCAGCAGCTTGGCCGGAGAGGACGAGCAGTACTTC,CASSLAGEDEQYF
many,NA,TRBJ2-5,TRBV5-1,TGCGCCAGCAGCCCACTTGGCTCCAGGGTTGAGACCCAGTACTTC,CASSPLGSRVETQYF
large,NA,TRBJ2-7,TRBV7-9,TGTGCCAGCAGCCCACCGGGCTACGAGCAGTACTTC,CASSPPGYEQYF
NA,NA,TRBJ2-7,TRBV7-3,TGTGCCAGCAGCTTAGGAGGGGAGAGCTCCTACGAGCAGTACTTC,CASSLGGESSYEQYF
NA,TRBD2,TRBJ2-3,TRBV15,TGTGCCACCAGCCTAGCGGGAGGAAGCACAGATACGCAGTATTTT,CATSLAGGSTDTQYF
many,NA,TRBJ2-5,TRBV7-2,TGTGCCAGCAGCTTTCCCAGAGTAGCGGTAGATTACCAGTACTTC,CASSFPRVAVDYQYF
many,NA,TRBJ1-6,TRBV9,TGTGCCAGCAGCGTAGGGTCTGTGGGGGACTGGTCACCCCTCCACTTT,CASSVGSVGDWSPLHF
medium-sized,NA,TRBJ2-4,TRBV5-4,TGTGCCAGCAGCTTGGGGTCTGCCAAAAACATTCAGTACTTC,CASSLGSAKNIQYF
NA,TRBD1,TRBJ2-7,TRBV3-1,TGTGCCAGCAGCCACCGAGGGACAGGGAGGAACGAGCAGTACTTC,CASSHRGTGRNEQYF
few,NA,TRBJ1-2,TRBV28,TGTGCCAGCAGCCCTGGTGGAAGAGATGGCTACACCTTC,CASSPGGRDGYTF
large,TRBD1,TRBJ1-5,TRBV19,TGTGCCAGTAGTATGCGTCAGGGGGGCGGTCAGCCCCAGCATTTT,CASSMRQGGGQPQHF
many,NA,TRBJ1-1,TRBV6-2/TRBV6-3,TGTGCCAGCAGCAAATGGACAGTTCGGGGGGACACTGAAGCTTTCTTT,CASSKWTVRGDTEAFF
medium-sized,TRBD1,TRBJ2-1,TRBV27,TGTGCCAGCAGTGCCGACAGGGGGCTCGGTGAGCAGTTCTTC,CASSADRGLGEQFF
medium-sized,TRBD1,TRBJ2-2,TRBV28,TGTGCCAGCAGTTTGACAGGGGGCGCTTCCGGGGAGCTGTTTTTT,CASSLTGGASGELFF
many,TRBD2,TRBJ2-1,TRBV5-1,TGCGCCAGCAGCTCAGGACTAGCGAAGAGCTCCTACAATGAGCAGTTCTTC,CASSSGLAKSSYNEQFF
many,NA,TRBJ2-5,TRBV5-1,TGCGCCAGCAGCTTGAGGCTTCAAGAGACCCAGTACTTC,CASSLRLQETQYF
large,TRBD1,TRBJ2-7,TRBV7-9,TGTGCCAGCAGCTCAATGGACGGGACAGGGAACGAGCAGTACTTC,CASSSMDGTGNEQYF